This TCR beta chain was sequenced during a study of T cell changes during pregnancy in multiple sclerosis. CDR3 size: 12 residues. In germline, CDR1 is SGHDN, CDR2 FVKESK. The V gene lost 5 bases and the J gene lost 5 bases, with 9 bases spanning the gap. Assay: immunoSEQ multiplex PCR; the TCRdb copy retains only in-frame clones and omits some. In the table there are more than 40,000 clones, about 88% of which are singletons. The origin of this receptor is a female donor with multiple sclerosis, enrolled in a pregnancy study. This specimen was CD4+ T cells from peripheral blood mononuclear cells, taken in the first trimester of pregnancy. The J gene is TRBJ1-2, the V gene TRBV14, with D perhaps TRBD1 (6 bases). The CDR3 DNA reads as TGTGCCAGCAGCGAGGGGGTGTATGGCTACACCTTC. Translated, it gives CASSEGVYGYTF.